This TCR beta chain was documented in a study of blood T cells in healthy people across ages. Note on this clonotype: Its antigen is not identified.

Next came a second PCR, run for about 7 to 12 cycles, which used a sample-barcoded 5' primer along with a J-beta primer mix. TCRdb re-derived calls from the 5' RACE reads in MiXCR, one entry per CDR3 protein. The sample lists fewer than 2,000,000 distinct CDR3 sequences; 30% to 35% were seen once. The CDR3 extends over 13 amino acids. CDR1 and CDR2 (germline): MNHEY, SVGAGI. V was trimmed by 6 bases and J by 6 bases, leaving 14 bases between them. Study-level results: The lack of PBMC sorting stopped any conclusive naive versus antigen-experienced comparison. Diversity figures based on one million T cells were deemed too low.

The sequencing input was blood. V and J are TRBV6-5 and TRBJ1-1; D is ambiguous. The TCR sequence derives from a woman aged 25 to 39 in good health. The CDR3 DNA is TGTGCCAGCAGGCTCGTCCGAGACTCTGAAGCTTTCTTT. Translation: CASRLVRDSEAFF.